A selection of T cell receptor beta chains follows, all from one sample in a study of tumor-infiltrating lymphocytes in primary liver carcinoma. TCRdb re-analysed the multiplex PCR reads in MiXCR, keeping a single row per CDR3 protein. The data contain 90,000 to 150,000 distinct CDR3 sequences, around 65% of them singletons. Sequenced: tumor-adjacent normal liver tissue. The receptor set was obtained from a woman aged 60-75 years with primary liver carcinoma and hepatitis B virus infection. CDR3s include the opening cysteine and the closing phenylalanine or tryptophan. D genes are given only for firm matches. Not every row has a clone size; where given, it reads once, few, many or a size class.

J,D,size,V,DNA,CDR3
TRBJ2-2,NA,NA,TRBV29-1,TGCAGCTTTATTAAGGGGGGATCGAACACCGGGGGGTTGTTTTTT,CSFIKGGSNTGGLFF
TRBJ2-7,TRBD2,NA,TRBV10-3,TGTGCCATCAGTGCGACCGGGGGGATGTCCAACTACGAGCAGTACTTC,CAISATGGMSNYEQYF
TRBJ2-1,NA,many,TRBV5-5,TGTGCCAGCAGCTACATGGGCTCCTACAATGAGCAGTTCTTC,CASSYMGSYNEQFF
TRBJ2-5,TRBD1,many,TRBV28,TGTGCCAGCAGTGGGACAGGGGAAGAGACCCAGTACTTC,CASSGTGEETQYF
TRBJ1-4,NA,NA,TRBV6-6,TGTGCCAGGAGTTACCCGGGGGAAAAACTGTTATTT,CARSYPGEKLLF
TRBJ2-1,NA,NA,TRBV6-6,TGCGCCAGTCTAGCGAGCTACAATGAGCAGTTCTTC,CASLASYNEQFF
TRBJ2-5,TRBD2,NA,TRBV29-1,TGCAGCGTCTCCCGACTAGCGGACCCTACGGAGACCCAGTACTTC,CSVSRLADPTETQYF
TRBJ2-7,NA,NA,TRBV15,TGTCCCACCAGTTCCGGGACAACCTACGAGCAGTACTTC,CPTSSGTTYEQYF
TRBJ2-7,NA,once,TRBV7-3,TGTGCCAGCAGCTCACCTTACGAGCAGACTCGATACGAGCAGTACTTC,CASSSPYEQTRYEQYF
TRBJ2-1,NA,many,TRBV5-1,TGCGCCAGCAGCGGCCGGGGGTCTAGCTCTCCTTTTAATGAGCAGTTCTTC,CASSGRGSSSPFNEQFF
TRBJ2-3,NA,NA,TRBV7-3,TGTGCCAGCAGCTTATCTGGATCTGCAAATACGCAGTATTTT,CASSLSGSANTQYF
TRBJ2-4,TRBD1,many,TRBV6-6,TGTGCCAGCAGTCCCACAGGGGCCCCTATCCTACTAGCCAAAAACATTCAGTACTTC,CASSPTGAPILLAKNIQYF
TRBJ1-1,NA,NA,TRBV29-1,TGCAAGGTTCAAGTCACTAACACTGAAGCTTTCTTT,CKVQVTNTEAFF
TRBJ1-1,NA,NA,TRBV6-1,TGTGCCAGCAGTGGGCTAAGGGGGAACGCTGAAGCTTTCTTT,CASSGLRGNAEAFF
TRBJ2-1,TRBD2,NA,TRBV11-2,TGTGCCAGCCTAGGGACTAGCGGGAGAGATGAGCAGTTCTTC,CASLGTSGRDEQFF
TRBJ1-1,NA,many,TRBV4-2,TGTGCCAGCAGCCAAGATCCGGGGACTGAAGCTTTCTTT,CASSQDPGTEAFF
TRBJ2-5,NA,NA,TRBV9,TGTGCCAGCAGCGTGGATTGGGGTGTAGAGACCCAGTACTTC,CASSVDWGVETQYF
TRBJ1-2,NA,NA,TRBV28,TGTGCCAGCAATTTATCGAACTATGGCTACGCCTTC,CASNLSNYGYAF
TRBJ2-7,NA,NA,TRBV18,TGTGCCAGCTCACCACCACCTTATATGGGGTACAAGCAGTACTTC,CASSPPPYMGYKQYF
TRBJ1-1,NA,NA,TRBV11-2,TGTGCCAGCAGCTTAGATCTCGTCCGGACTTTCTTT,CASSLDLVRTFF
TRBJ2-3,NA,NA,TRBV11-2,TGTGCCAGCAGCCCAGAAGGTGGGATCAGCGACCGGTGGGCGGAAACGCAGTATTTT,CASSPEGGISDRWAETQYF
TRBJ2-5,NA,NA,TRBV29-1,TGCGGTAAGACGGAGGGGGAGACCCAATACTTC,CGKTEGETQYF
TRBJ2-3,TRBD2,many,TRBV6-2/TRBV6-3,TGTGCCAGTAGCGGGTTCACAGATACGCAGTATTTT,CASSGFTDTQYF
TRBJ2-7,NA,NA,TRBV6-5,TGTGCCAGCAGTTACTGGGGCCCCTCCTACGATGAGTACTTC,CASSYWGPSYDEYF
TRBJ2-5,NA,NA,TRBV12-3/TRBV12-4,TGTGCCTGCAGAAACAACCTGGAGACCCAGTGCTTC,CACRNNLETQCF
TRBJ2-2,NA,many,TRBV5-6,TGTGCCAGCAGCACAATATTACAGGGAAACACCGGGGAGCTGTTTTTT,CASSTILQGNTGELFF
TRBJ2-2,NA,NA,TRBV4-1,TGCGCCAGCAGCCGATCTGCCTACCCCGGGGAGCTGTTTTTT,CASSRSAYPGELFF
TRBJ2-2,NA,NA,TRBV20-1,TGCAGTGCTAGAGATCCGGGAAGGGACACCGGGGAGCTGTTTTTT,CSARDPGRDTGELFF
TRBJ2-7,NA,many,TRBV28,TGTGCCAGCACCAGGGACCGCTCCTACGAGCAGTACTTC,CASTRDRSYEQYF
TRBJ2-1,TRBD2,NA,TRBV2,TGTGCCAGCAGCGGGACTATCGGGCCCAATGAGCAGTTCTTC,CASSGTIGPNEQFF
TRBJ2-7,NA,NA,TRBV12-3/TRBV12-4,TGTGCCAGCAGTCTAACTTCGGGGACCCAGGTGTTCTTC,CASSLTSGTQVFF
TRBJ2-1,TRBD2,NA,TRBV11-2,TGTGCCTGCATCCCCCGACTAGCGGGAGTGCATGAGCAGTTCTTC,CACIPRLAGVHEQFF
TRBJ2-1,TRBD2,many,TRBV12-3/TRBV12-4,TGTGCCAGCAGTACCACCGGGACTAGCGGGAGATACGAGCAGTTCTTC,CASSTTGTSGRYEQFF
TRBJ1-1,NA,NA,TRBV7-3,TGTGCCAGCAGCCCGGGGGGCAGGGGCACTGAAGCTTTCTTT,CASSPGGRGTEAFF
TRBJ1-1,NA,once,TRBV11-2,TGTGTCAGCAACCCCAGGACGGGAGTGGTCACTGAACCTTTCTTT,CVSNPRTGVVTEPFF
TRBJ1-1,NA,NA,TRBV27,TGTGTCAGCAGTTTGGGCCAGAACACTGAAGCTTTCTTT,CVSSLGQNTEAFF
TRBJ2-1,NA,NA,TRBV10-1,TGTGCCAGCAGCCCCGGGGCTAGATACAATGAGCAGTTCTTC,CASSPGARYNEQFF
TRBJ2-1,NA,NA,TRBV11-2,TGTGCCAGTAGCTTAGAGGGGAATCTCCTCGATGAGCAGTTCTTC,CASSLEGNLLDEQFF
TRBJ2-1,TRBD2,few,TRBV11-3,TGTGCCAGCAGCTTAATTCCCGGGGGGACCTTTGAGCAGTTCTTC,CASSLIPGGTFEQFF
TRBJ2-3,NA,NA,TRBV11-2,TGTGCCAGCAACATAGGGCTTCCCATAGATACGCAGTATTTT,CASNIGLPIDTQYF
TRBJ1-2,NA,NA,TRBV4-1,TGCGCCAGCAACCAAGACGGACATGAGGGCTACACCTTC,CASNQDGHEGYTF
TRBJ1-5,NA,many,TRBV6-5,TGTGCCAGCAGTACCGGACAGAGCAATCAGCCCCAGCATTTT,CASSTGQSNQPQHF
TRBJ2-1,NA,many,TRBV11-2,TGTGCCAGCAGCTTGTCGGGGTTCGACAATGAGCAGTTCTTC,CASSLSGFDNEQFF
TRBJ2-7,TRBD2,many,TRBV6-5,TGTGCCAGCAGCTCGGGACTAGCGGGAGGAAAGCAGTACTTC,CASSSGLAGGKQYF
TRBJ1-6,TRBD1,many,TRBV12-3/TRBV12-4,TGTGCCAGCAGTCAGGGGGCCTATAATTCACCCCTCCACTTT,CASSQGAYNSPLHF
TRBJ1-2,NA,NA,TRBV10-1,TGCGCCAACATTGAACTGGGGATCGCCTATGGCTACACCTTC,CANIELGIAYGYTF
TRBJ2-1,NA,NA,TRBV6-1,TGTGCCAGCAGTGAGGGGGGGCCCGGTGTAGATGAGCAGTTCTTC,CASSEGGPGVDEQFF
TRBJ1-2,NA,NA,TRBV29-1,TGCAGCGTCGGGGCGGAGAGCTATGGCTACACCTTC,CSVGAESYGYTF
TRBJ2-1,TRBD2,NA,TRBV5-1,TGCGCCAGCAGCTCGGGACTAGCGGGAGTTGGTGAGCAGCTCTTC,CASSSGLAGVGEQLF
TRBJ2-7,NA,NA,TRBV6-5,TGTGCCGGCAGTCGCCGACCTGACAGCCGCTCCTACGAGCAGTATTTC,CAGSRRPDSRSYEQYF
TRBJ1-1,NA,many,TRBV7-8,TGTGCCAGCAGCTTAGTACACAACACTGAAGCTTTCTTT,CASSLVHNTEAFF
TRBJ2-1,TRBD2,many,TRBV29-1,TGCAGCGTTGAACGGGCTAGCGGGAGCTCCTACAATGAGCAGTTCTTC,CSVERASGSSYNEQFF
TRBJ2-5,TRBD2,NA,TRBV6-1,TGTGCCAGCTGTGAAGTCAAATGGGGACTAGCGGTAGGGCCGTTGCAGGAGACCCAGTACTTC,CASCEVKWGLAVGPLQETQYF
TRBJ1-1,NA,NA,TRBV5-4,TGTGCCAGCAGCTTGGGCGGACAGCGGAGCATTGAAGCTTTCTTT,CASSLGGQRSIEAFF
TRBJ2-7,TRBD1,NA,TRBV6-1,TGTTCAAGCAAAACCACGTACCCTAAGGGGGCAGGGCAGTACTTC,CSSKTTYPKGAGQYF
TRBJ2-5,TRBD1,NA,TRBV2,TGTACCAGCAGTCCCGGGACAGAGTACCAAGAGACCCAGTACTTC,CTSSPGTEYQETQYF
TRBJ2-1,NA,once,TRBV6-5,TGTGGCAGCCTTTCGGAGGAGGAGGGGCAGTTCTTC,CGSLSEEEGQFF
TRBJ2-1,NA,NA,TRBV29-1,TGCAGCATTGACTGGGATAGGGGCGATGAGCAGTTCTTC,CSIDWDRGDEQFF
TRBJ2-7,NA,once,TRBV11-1,TGTGCCAACAGTGGGAAGAGGGCCACCTACGAGCAGTGCTTC,CANSGKRATYEQCF